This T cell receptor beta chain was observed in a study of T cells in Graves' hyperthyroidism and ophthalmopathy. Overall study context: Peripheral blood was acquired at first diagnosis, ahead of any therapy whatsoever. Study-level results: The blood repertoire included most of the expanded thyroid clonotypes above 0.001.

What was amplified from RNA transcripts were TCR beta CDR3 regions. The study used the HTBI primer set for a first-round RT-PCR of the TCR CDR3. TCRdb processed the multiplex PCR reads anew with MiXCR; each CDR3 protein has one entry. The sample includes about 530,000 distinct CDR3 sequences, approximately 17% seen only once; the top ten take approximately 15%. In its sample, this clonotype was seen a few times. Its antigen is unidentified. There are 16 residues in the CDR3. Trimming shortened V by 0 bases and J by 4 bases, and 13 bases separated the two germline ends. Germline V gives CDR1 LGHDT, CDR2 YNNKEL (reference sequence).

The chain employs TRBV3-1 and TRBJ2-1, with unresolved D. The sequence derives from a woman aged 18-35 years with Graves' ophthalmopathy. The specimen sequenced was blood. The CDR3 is CASSQDHSVVYNEQFF. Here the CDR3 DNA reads TGTGCCAGCAGCCAAGATCACAGCGTGGTTTACAATGAGCAGTTCTTC.